One and the same sample provided the 28 T cell receptor beta chains below, sequenced in a study of T-cell reconstitution after alpha-beta-depleted transplantation in children. The TCRbeta library incorporated unique molecular identifiers. TCRdb reanalysed the PCR reads using MiXCR and keeps one entry per CDR3 protein. The sample includes approximately 120,000 distinct CDR3 sequences, 9.7% of them seen just once. The sample consisted of PBMCs, mostly from graft donor cells, taken 180 days after TCRalphabeta/CD19-depleted stem cell transplant. The receptors derive from a girl under three years old who had a stem cell transplant for combined immunodeficiency, so the T cells may come from the graft donor.

Only a few counts were recorded for this clonotype. J is TRBJ2-7 and V is TRBV6-2 or TRBV6-3; TRBD2 might be the D (6 bases). This CDR3 spans 13 amino acids. Germline lookup yields CDR1 MNHEY and CDR2 SVGEGT. V was clipped by 8 bases and J by 3 bases, with 14 bases between them. CDR3 in amino acids: CASRGRPYYEQYF. DNA for the CDR3: TGTGCCAGCCGGGGGAGACCCTACTACGAGCAGTACTTC.

The chain is built from TRBV28 and TRBJ2-1; D is unclear. The CDR3 is 11 residues long. The V and J ends lost 1 base and 10 bases respectively, with 5 bases between them. Looked up from germline, CDR1 is MDHEN and CDR2 is SYDVKM. CDR3 in DNA: TGTGCCAGCAGTTTATATAAGGAGCAGTTCTTC. It is translated as CASSLYKEQFF. The full variable domain, completed using reference TRBV28 and TRBJ2-1, is DVKVTQSSRYLVKRTGEKVFLECVQDMDHENMFWYRQDPGLGLRLIYFSYDVKMKEKGDIPEGYSVSREKKERFSLILESASTNQTSMYLCASSLYKEQFFGPGTRLTVL.

In its sample, this clonotype was seen a few times. The J gene is TRBJ2-1, the V gene TRBV14, with D hard to call. CDR1 SGHDN and CDR2 FVKESK come from the germline V gene. Trimming left V 5 bases short and J 3 bases short, with 14 bases between. CDR3 length: 15 residues. The CDR3 loop reads CASSGLSTRYNEQFF. The CDR3 bases are TGTGCCAGCAGCGGCTTGTCGACTCGCTACAATGAGCAGTTCTTC.

This clonotype was seen more than once but under ten times. The V call is TRBV12-3 or TRBV12-4, the J call TRBJ2-1; 10 nucleotides line up with TRBD2. With 3 bases clipped from V and 10 bases from J, the junction kept 9 bases outside the gene matches. The CDR3 sequence is 15 residues long. CDR3: CASSFGLAGEVEQFF. The DNA of the CDR3 is TGTGCCAGCAGTTTTGGTCTAGCGGGAGAGGTGGAGCAGTTCTTC.

J is TRBJ2-3 and V is TRBV6-5, with TRBD1 matching over 7 bases. The germline V gene has CDR1 MNHEY and CDR2 SVGAGI. Trimming at V came to 4 bases and at J to 4 bases, leaving 8 bases not matched to a gene. There are 15 residues in the CDR3. The CDR3 here is CASSWALQGADTQYF. In DNA, the CDR3 is TGTGCCAGCAGTTGGGCCCTCCAGGGGGCAGATACGCAGTATTTT.

Only a few counts were recorded for this clonotype. V and J are TRBV20-1 and TRBJ2-5; D might be TRBD1 or TRBD2, each matching 5 bases. The CDR3 is made up of 12 amino acids. The germline V and J ends were trimmed by 0 bases and 5 bases, with 7 bases remaining between them. Germline V gene sequence: CDR1 DFQATT, CDR2 SNEGSKA (reference sequence). The CDR3 DNA reads TGCAGTGCTAGAGATGGGGGTGAGACCCAGTACTTC. Amino acid sequence: CSARDGGETQYF.

This clonotype has more than one count but fewer than ten. This sequence joins TRBV21-1 and TRBJ2-2; TRBD2, the D gene given by the table, was not confirmed from the DNA. TRBV21-1 is annotated as a pseudogene. CDR3 length equals 22 residues. CDR3 coding DNA: TGTGCCAGCAGCACTCGGTCTTTCACCAGGGGACTAGGGTTCGCGAACACCGGGGAGCTGTTTTTT. This sequence encodes CASSTRSFTRGLGFANTGELFF.

V usage is TRBV15 and J usage is TRBJ1-2; TRBD1 aligns across 8 bases. Trimming cost V 0 bases and J 0 bases; bases outside gene matches: 3. The CDR3 contains 16 residues. Per the germline V gene, CDR1 is LNHNV and CDR2 is YYDKDF (reference sequence). Written as DNA, the CDR3 is TGTGCCACCAGCAGAGATGGGACAGGTCCTAACTATGGCTACACCTTC. The encoded protein is CATSRDGTGPNYGYTF.

This clonotype was observed at least ten times. This rearrangement joins TRBV7-9 to TRBJ2-7; TRBD2 agrees at 10 bases. The CDR3 covers 16 residues. V dropped 4 bases and J dropped 5; count of bases not matched to a gene: 11. Germline CDR1 SEHNR, CDR2 FQNEAQ (reference sequence). The CDR3 sequence is CASSSLSGGASNEQYF. As DNA, the CDR3 is TGTGCCAGCAGCTCACTCAGCGGGGGGGCCTCGAACGAGCAGTACTTC.

The chain recombines TRBV20-1 with TRBJ2-7; 9 bases match TRBD2. The germline V gene encodes CDR1 DFQATT and CDR2 SNEGSKA (reference sequence). The CDR3 totals 13 residues. The CDR3 reads CSAAGGFSYEQYF. The CDR3, as DNA: TGCAGCGCAGCGGGGGGATTCTCCTACGAGCAGTACTTC.

This clonotype was seen ten or more times. This chain uses TRBV12-3 or TRBV12-4 with TRBJ2-3, with 7 bases fitting TRBD1. V shed 6 bases, J shed 2 bases, and the junction held 5 bases outside the gene matches. The CDR3 is 14 amino acids. The CDR3 protein is CASRATGATDTQYF. The CDR3 nucleotides are TGTGCCAGCAGGGCCACAGGGGCCACAGATACGCAGTATTTT.

This clonotype was seen a handful of times. The V and J genes are TRBV12-3 or TRBV12-4 and TRBJ2-7; the match to TRBD1 covers 8 bases. The CDR3 totals 16 residues. V lost 5 bases, J lost 0 bases, and 9 bases stayed unmatched. CDR3 nucleotide sequence: TGTGCCAGCAGTCGCTGGACAGGGTCTAGCTCCTACGAGCAGTACTTC. Encoded protein: CASSRWTGSSSYEQYF.

The rearrangement uses TRBV6-1 and TRBJ1-2; possible D gene TRBD1, 6 bases. The CDR3 runs to 16 residues. Trimming shortened V by 7 bases and J by 2 bases, and 20 bases separated the two germline ends. Germline V gene data show CDR1 as MNHNS and CDR2 as SASEGT. CDR3 in DNA: TGTGCCAGCACCAGGATGTGGGACACGAGGAACTATGGCTACACCTTC. Translating it yields CASTRMWDTRNYGYTF.

This clonotype was found a few times. The gene calls are TRBV20-1 and TRBJ2-7, with 8 bases fitting TRBD1. V was clipped by 1 base and J by 0 bases; unmatched bases: 8. This CDR3 region has 16 residues. From germline, CDR1 is DFQATT and CDR2 SNEGSKA (reference sequence). DNA of the CDR3: TGCAGTGCTAGAGGACCCCGGACAGGGCCCTCCTACGAGCAGTACTTC. This sequence encodes CSARGPRTGPSYEQYF.

CDR3 region: CASSFLLQAFF. In DNA, the CDR3 is TGTGCCAGCAGTTTCTTACTTCAAGCTTTCTTT. The chain carries TRBV12-3 or TRBV12-4 and TRBJ1-1; D is unresolved. Trimming took off 3 bases at V and 9 bases at J, with 8 bases between the two ends. This CDR3 has 11 residues.

The J gene is TRBJ2-7, the V gene TRBV12-3 or TRBV12-4; D is possibly TRBD2 (6 bases). Between the trimmed V and J ends, which lost 7 bases and 2 bases, there was a span of 15 bases. This CDR3 has 14 amino acids. The CDR3: CASMDYRRPYEQYF. The CDR3 nucleotides read TGTGCCAGCATGGACTACCGCCGTCCCTACGAGCAGTACTTC.

This clonotype was seen more than once but under ten times. The rearrangement uses TRBV7-9 and TRBJ2-7; TRBD1 is a possible D gene (6 bases). V was trimmed by 1 base and J by 3 bases, leaving 13 bases between them. CDR3 length: 15 residues. The germline gives CDR1 SEHNR, CDR2 FQNEAQ (reference sequence). CDR3 residues: CASSLGGRGLYEQYF. The CDR3 nucleotides read TGTGCCAGCAGCTTAGGTGGCAGGGGCCTCTACGAGCAGTACTTC.

The rearrangement uses TRBV7-9 and TRBJ2-7; a possible D gene is TRBD1 (6 bases). From germline, CDR1 is SEHNR and CDR2 FQNEAQ (reference sequence). Trimming took off 5 bases at V and 7 bases at J, with 18 bases between the two ends. The CDR3 loop spans 14 amino acids. For the CDR3, the DNA is TGTGCCAGCAGCCGCGAGGGGGTTTCTCGGGAGCAGTACTTC. As protein: CASSREGVSREQYF.

This clonotype was seen more than once but under ten times. This sequence joins TRBV5-1 and TRBJ2-3, with D maybe TRBD2 (5 bases). The length of the CDR3 is 15 residues. The V end was cut by 1 base, the J end by 4 bases, with 13 bases between. Germline loops: CDR1 SGHRS, CDR2 YFSETQ. The CDR3 coding sequence is TGCGCCAGCAGCTTGTTAGGACTTCCGCCAGATACGCAGTATTTT. Translation gives CASSLLGLPPDTQYF.

The V call is TRBV29-1, the J call TRBJ1-3; D call uncertain. V lost 4 bases, J lost 1 base, and 8 bases lay in between. The germline V gene has CDR1 SQVTM and CDR2 ANQGSEA. This CDR3 region has 13 residues. The CDR3, as DNA: TGCAGCGTTGGCGGGGAGTCTGGAAACACCATATATTTT. As protein: CSVGGESGNTIYF.

This clonotype was seen a few times. This chain connects TRBV10-3 to TRBJ2-5, with 7 bases aligning to TRBD2. Germline-derived CDR1 and CDR2 are ENHRY and SYGVKD. With 3 bases clipped from V and 1 base from J, the junction kept 5 bases outside the gene matches. The CDR3 extends over 15 amino acids. The CDR3 loop is CAISDSGISQETQYF. As DNA, the CDR3 is TGTGCCATCAGTGACAGCGGGATAAGCCAAGAGACCCAGTACTTC.

This clonotype has only a few counts. V is TRBV7-2 and J is TRBJ1-1; weak D call: TRBD1 (5 bases). The CDR3 consists of 13 residues. The germline V gene has CDR1 SGHTA and CDR2 FQGNSA. V was clipped by 6 bases and J by 0 bases, with 8 bases between them. The CDR3 region is CASSRDVNTEAFF. DNA for the CDR3: TGTGCCAGCAGTCGGGACGTGAACACTGAAGCTTTCTTT.

The V gene is TRBV20-1, the J gene TRBJ2-1, with 7 bases aligning to TRBD2. Germline V gene lookup returns CDR1 DFQATT and CDR2 SNEGSKA (reference sequence). After removal of 5 bases from V and 1 base from J, the junction contained 5 bases not matched to a gene. The CDR3 runs to 14 residues. Written as DNA, the CDR3 is TGCAGTGCTTTAACCGGGGGGTCCTACAATGAGCAGTTCTTC. As protein: CSALTGGSYNEQFF.

This clonotype was seen more than once but under ten times. This rearrangement joins TRBV20-1 to TRBJ1-6; 9 bases map to TRBD1. V lost 6 bases and J lost 2; bases outside the gene matches: 8. CDR3 length equals 16 residues. Germline V CDR1 and CDR2: DFQATT, SNEGSKA (reference sequence). For the CDR3, the DNA is TGCAGTGCAAGGGACAGGGTTTTCCCCTATAATTCACCCCTCCACTTT. Residues: CSARDRVFPYNSPLHF.

The chain couples TRBV29-1 to TRBJ2-7; D is unresolved. The CDR3 runs to 11 residues. The V end lost 1 base, the J end lost 4 bases, and 5 bases lay between the germline ends. From germline, CDR1 is SQVTM and CDR2 ANQGSEA. CDR3: CSVEASYEQYF. In DNA form, the CDR3 reads TGCAGCGTTGAAGCGTCTTACGAGCAGTACTTC.

In its sample, this clonotype was seen many times. This chain uses TRBV20-1 with TRBJ2-1; D call uncertain. The CDR3 loop spans 11 amino acids. Trimming cost V 2 bases and J 9 bases, with 8 bases left between them. In germline, CDR1 is DFQATT, CDR2 SNEGSKA (reference sequence). The CDR3 loop reads CSARTAVEQFF. CDR3 DNA: TGCAGTGCTAGAACTGCGGTTGAGCAGTTCTTC.

This clonotype came up a few times. This chain links TRBV5-1 with TRBJ2-7; 9 nucleotides align to TRBD1. Germline-derived CDR1 and CDR2 are SGHRS and YFSETQ. The CDR3 has 16 residues. J gave up 3 bases and V 0 bases, and 7 bases lay outside the gene matches. The chain's CDR3 is CASSLGPGQGGYEQYF. The CDR3 region has the DNA TGCGCCAGCAGCTTGGGTCCGGGACAGGGTGGCTACGAGCAGTACTTC.

The V call is TRBV6-5, the J call TRBJ2-7; D gene unclear. Between the trimmed V and J ends, which lost 2 bases and 3 bases, there was a span of 8 bases. CDR3 length: 13 amino acids. Germline CDR1 and CDR2: MNHEY and SVGAGI. The DNA for the CDR3 is TGTGCCAGCAGTTACGGATTAGGCTACGAGCAGTACTTC. Encoded protein: CASSYGLGYEQYF.